One T cell receptor (beta chain) is described in this entry. In the original workflow: For nucleated cells, counts were estimated from reference gene primer amplification. Produced via immunoSEQ multiplex PCR; TCRdb's table is partial and in-frame only. V and J calls and clone size come straight from that table; D and trimming were deduced from the DNA. The repertoire holds about 240,000 clones, with about four fifths as singletons. This sample is part of a study of blood T cell repertoires in COVID-19. Study details: Samples of COVID-19 (acute and convalescent) were obtained from the United States, Italy and Spain. Nucleic acid was either cDNA or gDNA, and it came from T cells, B-cell-depleted T cells, or PBMCs.

The CDR3 sequence is 14 residues long. Trimming removed 5 bases from V and 9 bases from J, with 17 bases in between. CDR1 and CDR2 from the germline V gene are LNHDA and SQIVND (reference sequence). The TCR comes from a man younger than 40 who had recovered from COVID-19. The source material was peripheral blood. This chain links TRBV19 with TRBJ2-1, with a possible D match to TRBD2 (7 bases). The CDR3, as DNA: TGTGCCAGTAGTTCCGGTCCGAGGGGGGGTGAGCAGTTCTTC. Its translation: CASSSGPRGGEQFF. Full variable domain (missing parts from reference TRBV19 and TRBJ2-1): DGGITQSPKYLFRKEGQNVTLSCEQNLNHDAMYWYRQDPGQGLRLIYYSQIVNDFQKGDIAEGYSVSREKKESFPLTVTSAQKNPTAFYLCASSSGPRGGEQFFGPGTRLTVL.